This T cell receptor beta chain was documented in a study of CD8+ T cells in alopecia areata. Study background: Tofacitinib continued for 6 to 18 months and was then withheld for 6 months. Study conclusions and caveats: For lesional scalp, especially alopecia totalis/universalis, clonality was higher than in normal scalp.

A word on this clone: The target antigen is unknown.

Extraction of RNA preceded its reverse transcription into cDNA, which served as the sequencing template. TCRdb keeps only in-frame clones here, not all; method: immunoSEQ multiplex PCR. The sample holds under 150,000 clones, around 63% seen once. Germline trimming cut 4 bases from V and 8 bases from J; bases unmatched to any gene: 12. The CDR3 is 17 residues long. Germline-derived CDR1 and CDR2 are SGHRS and YFSETQ. Treatment of the sample: oral pan-JAK inhibitor, 5-10 mg twice daily. The study team obtained lesional scalp punch biopsies and peripheral blood from alopecia areata patients. Sorting from PBMCs produced CD4+ and CD8+ T cells.

The chain recombines TRBV5-1 with TRBJ2-1, with 13 bases aligning to TRBD2. This TCR was recovered from a human donor with alopecia areata. Sample: CD4+ T cells sorted from blood, taken at week 4, from a patient treated with tofacitinib. CDR3 residues: CASSRGLAGHPPDEQFF. For the CDR3, the DNA is TGCGCCAGCAGCCGGGGACTAGCGGGGCACCCCCCCGATGAGCAGTTCTTC.